Below are 17 T cell receptor beta chains sequenced from a single sample in a study of T cells of healthy individuals (dated by TCRdb to the late 2010s). The receptor library was made with 5' RACE. This sample was sequenced with an Illumina MiSeq. TCRdb reanalyzed the raw reads on its own, using fastp at Q25 for trimming and MiXCR for clone calling, and kept in-frame beta chains. Here each entry gathers all rows of one CDR3 protein and keeps the most common genes and DNA. The sample table records some 82,000 distinct CDR3 sequences; roughly 5% of these occur just once. About 7.5% of the sample is held by the ten biggest clonotypes. These receptors came from a female donor in good health.

This clonotype was counted a few times. The genes are TRBV6-1 and TRBJ2-3; TRBD2 is a possible D gene (5 bases). The CDR3 extends over 15 amino acids. Between the trimmed V and J ends, which lost 3 bases and 4 bases, there was a span of 14 bases. Germline lookup yields CDR1 MNHNS and CDR2 SASEGT. The CDR3 coding sequence is TGTGCCAGCAGTGACGCGGGTCCACTGGCAGATACGCAGTATTTT. It encodes CASSDAGPLADTQYF.

In its sample, this clonotype was seen many times. J is TRBJ2-3 and V is TRBV10-3, with 11 bases that match TRBD2. V dropped 2 bases and J dropped 4; count of bases not matched to a gene: 11. Germline assignment: CDR1 ENHRY and CDR2 SYGVKD. This CDR3 is built from 18 residues. The chain's CDR3 is CAISEVTGTSGVSDTQYF. CDR3 DNA: TGTGCCATCAGTGAGGTAACCGGGACTAGCGGCGTCTCAGATACGCAGTATTTT.

This clonotype appeared many times. The CDR3 region is CASSNSGIETQYF. The CDR3 region has the DNA TGTGCCAGCAGCAATAGCGGGATAGAGACCCAGTACTTC. The genes are TRBV28 and TRBJ2-5; 8 bases match TRBD2. The CDR3 is 13 residues long. J gave up 4 bases and V 6 bases, and 4 bases lay outside the gene matches. The germline V gene has CDR1 MDHEN and CDR2 SYDVKM.

This clonotype was counted at least ten times. The genes are TRBV5-1 and TRBJ2-6, with D tentatively TRBD1 (6 bases). CDR3 length: 19 residues. Germline lookup yields CDR1 SGHRS and CDR2 YFSETQ. V was trimmed by 4 bases and J by 0 bases, leaving 20 bases between them. DNA for the CDR3: TGCGCCAGCAGCCCACGGACAGTTGAAACCAGCTCTGGGGCCAACGTCCTGACTTTC. It encodes CASSPRTVETSSGANVLTF.

Comment on this clonotype: A read error is possible here, since a much larger clone lies one base away. The rearrangement uses TRBV10-3 and TRBJ2-1; 10 nucleotides agree with TRBD2. This CDR3 is built from 15 residues. V was clipped by 4 bases and J by 9 bases; unmatched bases: 9. CDR1 is ENHRY, CDR2 SYGVKD, per germline. CDR3 sequence: CAISGAGGREREQFF. CDR3 in DNA: TGTGCCATCAGTGGAGCGGGAGGGCGAGAGCGTGAGCAGTTCTTC.

This clonotype appeared many times. The chain joins TRBV27 to TRBJ2-5; 7 positions agree with TRBD1. The CDR3 totals 14 residues. CDR1 and CDR2 (germline): MNHEY, SMNVEV (reference sequence). V lost 5 bases and J lost 5; bases outside the gene matches: 8. CDR3 protein: CASSPRDRVETQYF. DNA of the CDR3: TGTGCCAGCAGTCCGAGAGACAGGGTTGAGACCCAGTACTTC.

This clonotype was observed at least ten times. J is TRBJ2-4 and V is TRBV4-1; the match to TRBD2 covers 11 bases. The CDR3 covers 19 residues. J was trimmed by 2 bases and V by 0 bases; bases with no gene match: 9. Germline CDR1 MGHRA, CDR2 YSYEKL. The CDR3, as DNA: TGCGCCAGCAGCCAAGATCCGATAACTAGCGGGAGTACCAAAAACATTCAGTACTTC. Its protein product is CASSQDPITSGSTKNIQYF.

In its sample, this clonotype was seen a few times. V usage is TRBV21-1 and J usage is TRBJ2-7; TRBD1 reflects the table's D call only, with no check against the DNA. TRBV21-1 is recorded as a pseudogene. The CDR3 length is 15 residues. CDR3 coding DNA: TGTGCCAGCATCGACCGGACAGGGGGTTGCTACGAGCAGTACTTC. Its protein product is CASIDRTGGCYEQYF.

This clonotype was recorded many times. The rearrangement links TRBV12-3 or TRBV12-4 to TRBJ2-2, with a possible D match to TRBD2 (5 bases). Trimming removed 6 bases from V and 7 bases from J, with 12 bases in between. CDR3 length: 13 amino acids. The CDR3 loop is CASSPQSGGELFF. CDR3 nucleotide sequence: TGTGCCAGCAGCCCCCAGAGCGGCGGGGAGCTGTTTTTT.

Ten or more counts support this clonotype. The V call is TRBV7-2, the J call TRBJ2-7; D is uncertain. Trimming pared 4 bases from V and 0 bases from J, leaving 7 bases between. The CDR3 loop spans 13 amino acids. Germline-derived CDR1 and CDR2 are SGHTA and FQGNSA. CDR3 in amino acids: CASSSPNSYEQYF. The DNA of the CDR3 is TGTGCCAGCAGCTCCCCGAACTCCTACGAGCAGTACTTC.

This clonotype was seen ten or more times. The V gene is TRBV20-1, the J gene TRBJ2-7; D possibly matches TRBD1 or TRBD2 (5 bases each). Germline lookup yields CDR1 DFQATT and CDR2 SNEGSKA (reference sequence). This CDR3 spans 14 amino acids. Trimming shortened V by 0 bases and J by 4 bases, and 13 bases separated the two germline ends. Here the CDR3 DNA reads TGCAGTGCTAGAGATTCGAGGGGTGGGTACGAGCAGTACTTC. Its translation: CSARDSRGGYEQYF.

This clonotype has ten or more counts. The chain recombines TRBV7-2 with TRBJ2-7; 10 nucleotides agree with TRBD2. Germline values: CDR1 SGHTA, CDR2 FQGNSA. This CDR3 spans 14 amino acids. With V trimmed by 5 bases and J by 6 bases, 7 bases remained unmatched. This CDR3 reads CASSPSGSRREQYF. The CDR3 coding sequence is TGTGCCAGCAGCCCTAGCGGGAGTAGGCGCGAGCAGTACTTC.

This clonotype was counted many times. The chain has TRBV11-1 and TRBJ2-7, with 9 positions matching TRBD2. The CDR3 loop spans 17 amino acids. CDR1 and CDR2 (germline): SGHAT, FQDESV (reference sequence). V shed 5 bases and J 6 bases; nucleotides not matched to a gene: 17. CDR3 protein: CASSPKVRGLAVGEQYF. CDR3 sequence (DNA): TGTGCCAGCAGCCCTAAGGTTAGGGGACTAGCCGTGGGCGAGCAGTACTTC.

This clonotype was found many times. The chain combines TRBV5-1 with TRBJ1-4; D possibly corresponds to TRBD1 (5 bases). Trimming left V 5 bases short and J 3 bases short, with 11 bases between. The CDR3 totals 14 residues. Germline V gene lookup returns CDR1 SGHRS and CDR2 YFSETQ. The CDR3 bases are TGCGCCAGCAGTACCGGGGGGTCTAATGAAAAACTGTTTTTT. This codes for CASSTGGSNEKLFF.

This clonotype was seen more than once but under ten times. This rearrangement joins TRBV7-9 to TRBJ1-2; a possible D gene is TRBD1 (6 bases). Trimming took 8 bases from V and 3 from J, leaving 13 bases between them. Germline CDR1 reads SEHNR; CDR2 reads FQNEAQ (reference sequence). This CDR3 is 13 amino acids long. CDR3 loop: CASLADSDYGYTF. The CDR3 bases are TGTGCCAGCTTAGCGGACAGCGACTATGGCTACACCTTC.

This clonotype was seen at least ten times. The chain links TRBV12-3 or TRBV12-4 to TRBJ2-5; D ambiguous. Between the trimmed V and J ends, which lost 6 bases and 9 bases, there was a span of 17 bases. The CDR3 runs 13 residues. The CDR3 protein is CASRSTGPAAQYF. CDR3 coding DNA: TGTGCCAGCAGATCGACCGGACCCGCGGCCCAGTACTTC.

The V and J genes are TRBV7-9 and TRBJ2-3; D unresolved. This CDR3 comprises 13 residues. Trimming took off 7 bases at V and 2 bases at J, with 10 bases between the two ends. From germline, CDR1 is SEHNR and CDR2 FQNEAQ (reference sequence). The CDR3 reads CASTRHNTDTQYF. The CDR3 bases are TGTGCCAGCACCCGACACAACACAGATACGCAGTATTTT.